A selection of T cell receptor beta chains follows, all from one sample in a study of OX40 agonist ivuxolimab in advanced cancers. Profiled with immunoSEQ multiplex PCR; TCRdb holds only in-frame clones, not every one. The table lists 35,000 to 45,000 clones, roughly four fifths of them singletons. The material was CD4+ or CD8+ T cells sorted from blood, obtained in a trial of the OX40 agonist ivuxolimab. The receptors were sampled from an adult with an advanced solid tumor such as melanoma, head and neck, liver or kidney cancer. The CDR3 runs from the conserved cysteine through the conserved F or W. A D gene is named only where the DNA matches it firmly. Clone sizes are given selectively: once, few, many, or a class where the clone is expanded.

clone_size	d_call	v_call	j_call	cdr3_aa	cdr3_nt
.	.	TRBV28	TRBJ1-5	CASSLRGTSNQPQHF	TGTGCCAGCAGTTTAAGGGGAACGAGCAATCAGCCCCAGCATTTT
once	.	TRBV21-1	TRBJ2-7	CASSGSKRGGPYEQYF	TGTGCCAGCAGCGGATCGAAGCGGGGAGGCCCCTACGAGCAGTACTTC
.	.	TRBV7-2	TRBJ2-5	CASFRGKGETQYF	TGTGCCAGCTTTAGGGGGAAGGGTGAGACCCAGTACTTC
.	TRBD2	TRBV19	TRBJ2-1	CASSPRGDGWSEQFF	TGTGCCAGTAGTCCCCGGGGGGACGGGTGGAGTGAGCAGTTCTTC
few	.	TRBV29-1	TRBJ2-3	CSLSSRDASDTQYF	TGCAGCTTGTCAAGTCGGGACGCCTCAGATACGCAGTATTTT
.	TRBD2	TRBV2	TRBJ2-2	CASSGLASTGELFF	TGTGCCAGCAGTGGACTAGCTTCCACCGGGGAGCTGTTTTTT
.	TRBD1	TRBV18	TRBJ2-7	CASSPETGSYEQYF	TGTGCCAGCTCACCAGAGACAGGGTCCTACGAGCAGTACTTC
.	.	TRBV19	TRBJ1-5	CASSAWDTQQPQHF	TGTGCCAGTAGTGCATGGGATACCCAGCAGCCCCAGCATTTT
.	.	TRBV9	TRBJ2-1	CASSATSTYNEQFF	TGTGCCAGCTCAGCAACAAGCACCTACAATGAGCAGTTCTTC
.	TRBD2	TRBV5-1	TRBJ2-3	CASSSRTSGGAPDTQYF	TGCGCCAGCAGCTCAAGGACTAGCGGGGGGGCCCCAGATACGCAGTATTTT
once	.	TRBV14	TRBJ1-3	CASSRGSGNTIYF	TGTGCCAGCAGCCGCGGATCTGGAAACACCATATATTTT
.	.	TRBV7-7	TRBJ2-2	CASSFGRNTGELFF	TGTGCTAGCAGCTTTGGCAGGAACACCGGGGAGCTGTTTTTT
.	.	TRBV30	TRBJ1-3	CAWKFSSGNTIYF	TGTGCCTGGAAGTTCAGCTCTGGAAACACCATATATTTT
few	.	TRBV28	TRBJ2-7	CASSWTDEQYF	TGTGCCAGCAGCTGGACCGACGAGCAGTACTTC
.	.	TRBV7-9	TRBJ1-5	CASSTWTEDQPQHF	TGTGCCAGCAGCACCTGGACCGAGGATCAGCCCCAGCATTTT
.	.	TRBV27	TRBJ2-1	CASTQQGDRTYNEQFF	TGTGCCAGCACCCAACAGGGAGATAGGACCTACAATGAGCAGTTCTTC
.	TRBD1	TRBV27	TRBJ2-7	CASSSRQGAVDEQYF	TGTGCCAGCAGTTCAAGACAGGGGGCGGTAGACGAGCAGTACTTC
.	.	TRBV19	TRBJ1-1	CASSIWVGQGLTEAFF	TGTGCCAGTAGTATATGGGTTGGGCAGGGTCTCACTGAAGCTTTCTTT
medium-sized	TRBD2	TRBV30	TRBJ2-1	CAWSRLASYNEQFF	TGTGCCTGGAGTCGACTAGCCTCCTACAATGAGCAGTTCTTC
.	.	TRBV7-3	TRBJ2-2	CASSPGGVRAGELFF	TGTGCCAGCAGCCCCGGAGGGGTCAGGGCCGGGGAGCTGTTTTTT
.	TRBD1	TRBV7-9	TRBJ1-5	CASSSGTGVYQPQHF	TGTGCCAGCAGCTCCGGGACAGGGGTTTATCAGCCCCAGCATTTT
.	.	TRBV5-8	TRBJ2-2	CASSFSTQRKNTGELFF	TGTGCCAGCAGCTTCAGCACCCAGCGTAAGAACACCGGGGAGCTGTTTTTT
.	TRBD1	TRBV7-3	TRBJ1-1	CASSLGQHPPEAFF	TGTGCCAGCAGCTTGGGACAGCACCCGCCTGAAGCTTTCTTT
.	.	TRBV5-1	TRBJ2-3	CASSLLQGADTQYF	TGCGCCAGCAGCTTGCTTCAGGGAGCAGATACGCAGTATTTT
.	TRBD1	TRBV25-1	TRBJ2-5	CASRGQQETQYF	TGTGCCAGCAGGGGACAGCAAGAGACCCAGTACTTC
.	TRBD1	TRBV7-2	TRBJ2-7	CASGTGGLYEQYF	TGTGCCAGCGGTACAGGGGGCTTGTACGAGCAGTACTTC
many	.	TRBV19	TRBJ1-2	CASSPTDMRGYTF	TGTGCCAGTAGTCCGACGGACATGAGAGGCTACACCTTC
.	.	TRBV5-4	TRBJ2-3	CASGSPRQDSTDTQYF	TGTGCCAGCGGCTCGCCCCGACAGGATAGCACAGATACGCAGTATTTT
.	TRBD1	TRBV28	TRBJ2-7	CASSGQGRPYEQYF	TGTGCCAGCAGCGGACAGGGACGGCCCTACGAGCAGTACTTC